This T cell receptor (beta chain) was recovered during a study of T cells in Graves' hyperthyroidism and ophthalmopathy. What was amplified from RNA transcripts were TCR beta CDR3 regions. RT-PCR in the first round (using the HTBI primer set) targeted the TCR CDR3. TCRdb reprocessed the multiplex PCR reads via MiXCR and lists one record per CDR3 protein. The data show under 600,000 distinct CDR3 sequences, around 16% seen once. This CDR3 is 15 amino acids long. With 0 bases removed from V and 2 bases from J, the gap between germline ends came to 7 bases. Germline CDR1 and CDR2: LGHNA and YNFKEQ. PBMCs were collected from a roughly 9.7 ml volume of fresh peripheral blood.

This chain connects TRBV4-2 to TRBJ2-2; D unclear. Sample: blood. The receptor was isolated from a woman between 40 and 50 years old with Graves' ophthalmopathy. In nucleotides, the CDR3 is TGTGCCAGCAGCCAAGATCTGGGCAACACCGGGGAGCTGTTTTTT. Translation gives CASSQDLGNTGELFF.